Listed below are T cell receptor beta chains from one sample, sequenced in a study of control samples from healthy donors and cancer patients. The assay was immunoSEQ multiplex PCR, and TCRdb's table has in-frame clones only and misses some. This sample has approximately 150,000 clones, with more than 90% found just once. Sequences were obtained from blood. The receptors stem from a woman aged 40 to 50 in good health. Each CDR3 is given with its conserved first and last residue. Each record gives: J gene, D gene, clone size, V gene, CDR3 DNA, CDR3 protein. A D gene is named only where the DNA matches it firmly. Some rows mark clone size as missing; the rest say once, few, many or name a class of expanded clone.

j_call: TRBJ1-1; d_call: -; clone_size: -; v_call: TRBV5-1; cdr3_nt: TGCGCCAGCAGCTTATGGGGTGACACTGAAGCTTTCTTT; cdr3_aa: CASSLWGDTEAFF
j_call: TRBJ2-5; d_call: -; clone_size: -; v_call: TRBV9; cdr3_nt: TGTGCCAGCAGCGTGAATAAGGGTGAGACCCAGTACTTC; cdr3_aa: CASSVNKGETQYF
j_call: TRBJ2-6; d_call: -; clone_size: -; v_call: TRBV7-9; cdr3_nt: TGTGCCAGCAGCATCGACGGGGTCGGGGCCAACGTCCTGACTTTC; cdr3_aa: CASSIDGVGANVLTF
j_call: TRBJ1-1; d_call: -; clone_size: -; v_call: TRBV25-1; cdr3_nt: TGTGCCAGCAGTGAACATAAGGGGAACACTGAAGCTTTCTTT; cdr3_aa: CASSEHKGNTEAFF
j_call: TRBJ2-5; d_call: TRBD2; clone_size: -; v_call: TRBV10-1; cdr3_nt: TGCGCCAGCAGTGATTCGGGACTAGCGGGGGAACCTCAGTACTTC; cdr3_aa: CASSDSGLAGEPQYF
j_call: TRBJ1-2; d_call: -; clone_size: -; v_call: TRBV6-5; cdr3_nt: TGTGCCAGCAGGCTCCCCAAAAGGGCTAACTATGGCTACACCTTC; cdr3_aa: CASRLPKRANYGYTF
j_call: TRBJ1-3; d_call: -; clone_size: -; v_call: TRBV28; cdr3_nt: TGTGCCAGCAGCTCCGCCGGCTCTGGAAACACCATATATTTT; cdr3_aa: CASSSAGSGNTIYF
j_call: TRBJ2-7; d_call: -; clone_size: -; v_call: TRBV5-1; cdr3_nt: TGCGCCAGCAGCCTAGCGTACGAGCAGTACTTC; cdr3_aa: CASSLAYEQYF
j_call: TRBJ2-5; d_call: -; clone_size: -; v_call: TRBV9; cdr3_nt: TGTGCCAGCAGCGTAGGTGGTAGCTGGGAGACCCAGTACTTC; cdr3_aa: CASSVGGSWETQYF
j_call: TRBJ2-3; d_call: TRBD2; clone_size: -; v_call: TRBV29-1; cdr3_nt: TGCAGCGTAGAAGGGACTACGGGCGCAGATACGCAGTATTTT; cdr3_aa: CSVEGTTGADTQYF
j_call: TRBJ2-7; d_call: TRBD2; clone_size: -; v_call: TRBV6-5; cdr3_nt: TGTGCCAGCAGTCCCGGGGGGGGTGGCTACGAGCAGTACTTC; cdr3_aa: CASSPGGGGYEQYF
j_call: TRBJ1-1; d_call: -; clone_size: -; v_call: TRBV14; cdr3_nt: TGTGCCAGCAGCCAAGAACAGCCAGGGCCGAACACTGAAGCTTTCTTT; cdr3_aa: CASSQEQPGPNTEAFF
j_call: TRBJ2-6; d_call: -; clone_size: few; v_call: TRBV7-8; cdr3_nt: TGTGCCAGCAGCGCAAACCCCAGGGGTGCCGGGGCCAACGTCCTGACTTTC; cdr3_aa: CASSANPRGAGANVLTF
j_call: TRBJ2-5; d_call: TRBD2; clone_size: -; v_call: TRBV6-2/TRBV6-3; cdr3_nt: TGTGCCAGCAGTTACTCGACTAGCGGGTGGGGGGAGACCCAGTACTTC; cdr3_aa: CASSYSTSGWGETQYF
j_call: TRBJ1-1; d_call: -; clone_size: -; v_call: TRBV6-5; cdr3_nt: TGTGCCAGCAGTTATTCGGGACAATCGAACACTGAAGCTTTCTTT; cdr3_aa: CASSYSGQSNTEAFF
j_call: TRBJ2-1; d_call: -; clone_size: -; v_call: TRBV12-2; cdr3_nt: TGTGCAAGTCGCCCTCATGGAAAGCGGGGGGGTCCCGATAGCTCCTACAATGAGCAGTTCTTC; cdr3_aa: CASRPHGKRGGPDSSYNEQFF
j_call: TRBJ1-4; d_call: -; clone_size: -; v_call: TRBV7-7; cdr3_nt: TGTGCCAGCAGCTTATCTGCCGGGGATGAAAAACTGTTTTTT; cdr3_aa: CASSLSAGDEKLFF
j_call: TRBJ2-2; d_call: -; clone_size: -; v_call: TRBV3-1/TRBV3-2; cdr3_nt: TGTGCCAGCAGCCAAGAGGAGAGGCGGTCCGGGGAGCTGTTTTTT; cdr3_aa: CASSQEERRSGELFF
j_call: TRBJ2-7; d_call: TRBD2; clone_size: -; v_call: TRBV7-8; cdr3_nt: TGTGCCAGCAGCTCGTACGGGGGGACGACTTTCTACGAGCAGTACTTC; cdr3_aa: CASSSYGGTTFYEQYF
j_call: TRBJ2-7; d_call: TRBD2; clone_size: -; v_call: TRBV5-4; cdr3_nt: TGTGCCAGCAGCTTTAAAGCGGGAGGCGAGCAGTACTTC; cdr3_aa: CASSFKAGGEQYF
j_call: TRBJ2-3; d_call: -; clone_size: -; v_call: TRBV15; cdr3_nt: TGTGCCACCAGCCCGGATAGCACAGATACGCAGTATTTT; cdr3_aa: CATSPDSTDTQYF
j_call: TRBJ1-1; d_call: -; clone_size: -; v_call: TRBV19; cdr3_nt: TGTGCCAGTAGTCCCTGGACAGAGACGAACACTGAAGCTTTCTTT; cdr3_aa: CASSPWTETNTEAFF
j_call: TRBJ2-7; d_call: TRBD1; clone_size: once; v_call: TRBV28; cdr3_nt: TGTGCCACCGACAGGGGAAACAGTTACGAGCAGTACTTC; cdr3_aa: CATDRGNSYEQYF
j_call: TRBJ2-3; d_call: -; clone_size: -; v_call: TRBV4-1; cdr3_nt: TGCGCCAGCAGCCAAGATGACCAGCCCCCAGATACGCAGTATTTT; cdr3_aa: CASSQDDQPPDTQYF
j_call: TRBJ2-2; d_call: -; clone_size: -; v_call: TRBV6-5; cdr3_nt: TGTGCCAGCAGTTTCTACTCACCGGGCGGGGAGCTGTTTTTT; cdr3_aa: CASSFYSPGGELFF
j_call: TRBJ1-5; d_call: -; clone_size: -; v_call: TRBV10-3; cdr3_nt: TGTGCCATCAGTGGTGCAGAAAATCAGCCCCAGCATTTT; cdr3_aa: CAISGAENQPQHF
j_call: TRBJ1-5; d_call: -; clone_size: -; v_call: TRBV4-1; cdr3_nt: TGCGCCAGCAGCCAAGGTGGCGGAAGGCAGCCCCAGCATTTT; cdr3_aa: CASSQGGGRQPQHF
j_call: TRBJ2-7; d_call: -; clone_size: few; v_call: TRBV7-8; cdr3_nt: TGTGCCAGCAGCCGGAGCTCCTACGAGCAGTACTTC; cdr3_aa: CASSRSSYEQYF
j_call: TRBJ2-7; d_call: TRBD2; clone_size: -; v_call: TRBV11-2; cdr3_nt: TGTGCCAGCTCTACGGGGGTCCACGTCGGGGGGACCTCCTACGAGCAGTACTTC; cdr3_aa: CASSTGVHVGGTSYEQYF
j_call: TRBJ2-7; d_call: -; clone_size: -; v_call: TRBV6-5; cdr3_nt: TGTGCCAGCAGCCAGGGGCCGACCTACGAGCAGTACTTC; cdr3_aa: CASSQGPTYEQYF
j_call: TRBJ2-3; d_call: -; clone_size: -; v_call: TRBV7-9; cdr3_nt: TGTGCCAGCAGCTTAGAGTGGACCGGTAGCACAGATACGCAGTATTTT; cdr3_aa: CASSLEWTGSTDTQYF
j_call: TRBJ2-1; d_call: -; clone_size: -; v_call: TRBV7-9; cdr3_nt: TGTGCCAGCAGCTATCTTAGCTCCTACAATGAGCAGTTCTTC; cdr3_aa: CASSYLSSYNEQFF
j_call: TRBJ1-1; d_call: -; clone_size: -; v_call: TRBV5-1; cdr3_nt: TGCGCCAGCAGCTTAGTTAAGGGAGACACTGAAGCTTTCTTT; cdr3_aa: CASSLVKGDTEAFF
j_call: TRBJ2-1; d_call: -; clone_size: -; v_call: TRBV4-2; cdr3_nt: TGTGCCAGCAGCCAAGCTTCGGGTGAGCAGTTCTTC; cdr3_aa: CASSQASGEQFF
j_call: TRBJ1-1; d_call: -; clone_size: -; v_call: TRBV5-4; cdr3_nt: TGTGCCAGCAGCTCACTTACAGGGACGCACACTGAAGCTTTCTTT; cdr3_aa: CASSSLTGTHTEAFF
j_call: TRBJ2-3; d_call: -; clone_size: -; v_call: TRBV5-6; cdr3_nt: TGTGCCAGCTTAGGTTCTGGCACAGATACGCAGTATTTT; cdr3_aa: CASLGSGTDTQYF
j_call: TRBJ1-2; d_call: -; clone_size: -; v_call: TRBV27; cdr3_nt: TGTGCCAGCAGTTTTCCCCCTCGGGGGGAATGGGACTATGGCTACACCTTC; cdr3_aa: CASSFPPRGEWDYGYTF
j_call: TRBJ2-3; d_call: -; clone_size: -; v_call: TRBV9; cdr3_nt: TGTGCCAGCAGCGTAGCAGGAGATACGCAGTATTTT; cdr3_aa: CASSVAGDTQYF
j_call: TRBJ2-3; d_call: TRBD2; clone_size: -; v_call: TRBV7-9; cdr3_nt: TGTGCCAGCAGCCCCCCCCAAGCGGGGGGCTGGGTGACGCAGTATTTT; cdr3_aa: CASSPPQAGGWVTQYF
j_call: TRBJ2-3; d_call: -; clone_size: -; v_call: TRBV7-8; cdr3_nt: TGTGCCAGCAGCGCGGGACCACACACAGATACGCAGTATTTT; cdr3_aa: CASSAGPHTDTQYF